This TCR beta chain was captured by sequencing in a study of T cells expressing NK-cell markers. Per the germline V gene, CDR1 is LGHDT and CDR2 is YNNKEL (reference sequence). This CDR3 region has 15 residues. With the 5' RACE reads reprocessed, TCRdb shows one record per CDR3 protein and no DNA. The record lists roughly 350,000 distinct CDR3 sequences, of which the ten most abundant hold roughly 5.5%. The rearrangement links TRBV3-1 to TRBJ1-6; TCRdb indicates TRBD1, and absent DNA this call remains unverified. Input material: blood T cells: a sorted CD56 or NKG2C T cell subset, CD4+ or CD8+ T cells, or bulk PBMC T cells (not recorded which). This sequence originates from a man between 18 and 69 years old in good health. The chain's CDR3 is CASSQLDRDNSPLHF.